This passage covers 20 T cell receptor beta chains from one sample sequenced in a study of cytomegalovirus exposure and HLA in healthy donors. This PCR relied on a set of 60 Vbeta primers and 13 Jbeta primers. Clones were sequenced by immunoSEQ multiplex PCR, and TCRdb holds only the in-frame ones, with some missing. The sample holds over 100,000 clones. The sample was PBMCs. The receptors were gathered from a man aged 30 to 39 in good health and CMV-seronegative.

This sequence joins TRBV18 and TRBJ2-5; 10 nucleotides align to TRBD1. There are 16 residues in the CDR3. Germline trimming cut 3 bases from V and 10 bases from J; bases unmatched to any gene: 14. Germline CDR1 reads KGHSH; CDR2 reads LQKENI. Here the CDR3 reads CASSPPSVGQGKGQYF. The CDR3, as DNA: TGTGCCAGCTCACCCCCTTCCGTGGGACAGGGGAAAGGCCAGTACTTC.

V and J are TRBV4-2 and TRBJ2-7; possible D gene TRBD2, 5 bases. V lost 4 bases to trimming and J lost 3 bases, with 16 bases between them. CDR3 size: 15 residues. Germline CDR1 reads LGHNA; CDR2 reads YNFKEQ. The CDR3 DNA is TGTGCCAGCAGCCCAGAGGAGGTGGGTCTCTACGAGCAGTACTTC. Protein: CASSPEEVGLYEQYF.

The chain carries TRBV11-1 and TRBJ2-2; tentative D call: TRBD1 (6 bases). V shed 4 bases and J shed 4 bases, with 10 bases lying between them. The CDR3 extends over 14 amino acids. Germline CDR1 reads SGHAT; CDR2 reads FQDESV (reference sequence). The CDR3 sequence: CASSSRGGTGELFF. CDR3 nucleotides: TGTGCCAGCAGCTCGCGAGGGGGCACCGGGGAGCTGTTTTTT. Variable domain in full (rest from reference TRBV11-1 and TRBJ2-2): EAEVAQSPRYKITEKSQAVAFWCDPISGHATLYWYRQILGQGPELLVQFQDESVVDDSQLPKDRFSAERLKGVDSTLKIQPAELGDSAMYLCASSSRGGTGELFFGEGSRLTVL.

The chain is built from TRBV7-8 and TRBJ2-5; 8 nucleotides line up with TRBD2. Germline CDR1 SGHVS, CDR2 FQNEAQ. Trimming took 4 bases from V and 5 from J; bases not matched to a gene: 9. CDR3 length: 15 residues. The CDR3 is CASSSTGTSPETQYF. CDR3 bases: TGTGCCAGCAGCTCTACCGGGACTAGTCCGGAGACCCAGTACTTC.

This chain links TRBV7-2 with TRBJ1-2, with unresolved D. CDR3 length equals 15 residues. Germline-derived CDR1 and CDR2 are SGHTA and FQGNSA. V was shortened by 2 bases and J by 3 bases, with 13 bases between the two germline ends. CDR3 in amino acids: CASSLPLLQYYGYTF. As DNA, the CDR3 is TGTGCCAGCAGCTTACCCCTTCTTCAGTACTATGGCTACACCTTC.

The chain is built from TRBV5-1 and TRBJ1-6, with 9 nucleotides matching TRBD1. Losses at the gene ends were 4 bases for V and 11 bases for J; bases not matched to a gene: 4. The CDR3 sequence is 13 residues long. The germline V gene encodes CDR1 SGHRS and CDR2 YFSETQ. The CDR3 region has the DNA TGCGCCAGCAGCCTCGGGACAGGGCCACCCCTCCACTTT. This sequence encodes CASSLGTGPPLHF. Based on the CDR3 plus reference TRBV5-1 and TRBJ1-6, the full variable domain is KAGVTQTPRYLIKTRGQQVTLSCSPISGHRSVSWYQQTPGQGLQFLFEYFSETQRNKGNFPGRFSGRQFSNSRSEMNVSTLELGDSALYLCASSLGTGPPLHFGNGTRLTVT.

The chain recombines TRBV6-6 with TRBJ1-3, with D possibly TRBD1 on 5 matching bases. The germline CDR1 and CDR2 sequences are MNHNY and SVGAGI (reference sequence). The CDR3 extends over 14 amino acids. Between the trimmed V and J ends, which lost 2 bases and 11 bases, there was a span of 16 bases. DNA of the CDR3: TGTGCCAGCAGTTACCCGCCCGGGGGTACCGCCATATATTTT. Its protein product is CASSYPPGGTAIYF.

The chain combines TRBV6-6 with TRBJ2-1, with D possibly being TRBD2 (5 bases). V was trimmed by 2 bases and J by 7 bases, leaving 9 bases between them. This CDR3 contains 13 residues. CDR1 and CDR2 from the germline V gene are MNHNY and SVGAGI (reference sequence). CDR3: CASSYGRANEQFF. CDR3 DNA: TGTGCCAGCAGTTACGGGCGGGCGAATGAGCAGTTCTTC.

CDR3 coding DNA: TGTGCCAGCAGCTCCAGGGTTCCCACCTCCAATGGCTACACCTTC. Its translation is CASSSRVPTSNGYTF. V and J are TRBV7-2 and TRBJ1-2, with a tentative D call TRBD1 (5 bases). V was shortened by 4 bases and J by 6 bases, with 18 bases between the two germline ends. CDR1 and CDR2 (germline): SGHTA, FQGNSA. The CDR3 extends over 15 amino acids.

This chain joins TRBV27 and TRBJ2-1, with 7 positions matching TRBD1. V lost 2 bases and J lost 4; bases outside the gene matches: 8. Germline V CDR1 and CDR2: MNHEY, SMNVEV (reference sequence). This CDR3 is 16 amino acids long. The CDR3 DNA reads TGTGCCAGCAGTTTACAGGGTCAGGGGGTTTACAATGAGCAGTTCTTC. Encoded protein: CASSLQGQGVYNEQFF.

The rearrangement uses TRBV5-1 and TRBJ1-1; unclear D gene. The CDR3 extends over 13 amino acids. V was shortened by 4 bases and J by 0 bases, with 7 bases between the two germline ends. The V gene's germline CDR1 is SGHRS and CDR2 YFSETQ. The CDR3 spells CASSGSVNTEAFF. Written as DNA, the CDR3 is TGCGCCAGCAGCGGAAGCGTGAACACTGAAGCTTTCTTT.

This chain uses TRBV5-1 with TRBJ1-1, with D perhaps matching TRBD1 (6 bases). The V gene lost 0 bases and the J gene lost 1 base, with 7 bases spanning the gap. There are 14 residues in the CDR3. Germline V gene lookup returns CDR1 SGHRS and CDR2 YFSETQ. CDR3 amino acids: CASSLAGENTEAFF. The CDR3 nucleotides are TGCGCCAGCAGCTTGGCAGGGGAGAACACTGAAGCTTTCTTT.

The chain recombines TRBV7-8 with TRBJ1-5; possible D gene TRBD1, 6 bases. Germline V gene data show CDR1 as SGHVS and CDR2 as FQNEAQ. V was shortened by 3 bases and J by 3 bases, with 9 bases between the two germline ends. The CDR3 has 14 amino acids. Written as DNA, the CDR3 is TGTGCCAGCAGCTTTCACAGGGTCAATCAGCCCCAGCATTTT. This translates into CASSFHRVNQPQHF.

This rearrangement joins TRBV27 to TRBJ1-2; D ambiguous. The CDR3 totals 20 residues. Between the trimmed V and J ends, which lost 6 bases and 2 bases, there was a span of 31 bases. Germline V gene data show CDR1 as MNHEY and CDR2 as SMNVEV (reference sequence). In nucleotides, the CDR3 is TGTGCCAGCAGAACACTGACACAACCCGGATTAGAAGCCAAGAACTATGGCTACACCTTC. This sequence encodes CASRTLTQPGLEAKNYGYTF.

The chain links TRBV7-8 to TRBJ2-1; no firm D call. V lost 1 base to trimming and J lost 0 bases, with 7 bases between them. The V gene's germline CDR1 is SGHVS and CDR2 FQNEAQ. This CDR3 has 15 amino acids. In DNA, the CDR3 is TGTGCCAGCAGCTTAGGATTCAGCTCCTACAATGAGCAGTTCTTC. It codes for CASSLGFSSYNEQFF.

The V call is TRBV5-1, the J call TRBJ1-1; TRBD1 aligns across 7 bases. CDR3 size: 14 residues. The V and J ends lost 1 base and 6 bases, in that order; junction bases with no gene match: 6. Germline lookup yields CDR1 SGHRS and CDR2 YFSETQ. CDR3 protein: CASSLPGGIAEAFF. The DNA for the CDR3 is TGCGCCAGCAGCTTGCCAGGGGGTATCGCTGAAGCTTTCTTT. The whole variable domain, remainder taken from reference TRBV5-1 and TRBJ1-1, is KAGVTQTPRYLIKTRGQQVTLSCSPISGHRSVSWYQQTPGQGLQFLFEYFSETQRNKGNFPGRFSGRQFSNSRSEMNVSTLELGDSALYLCASSLPGGIAEAFFGQGTRLTVV.

The chain uses TRBV19 and TRBJ2-5; D is undetermined. The CDR3 covers 13 residues. V lost 1 base and J lost 2, with 5 bases in between. The germline CDR1 and CDR2 sequences are LNHDA and SQIVND (reference sequence). CDR3 bases: TGTGCCAGTAGTATAGGGAGACAAGAGACCCAGTACTTC. Encoded protein: CASSIGRQETQYF.

V is TRBV28 and J is TRBJ2-3, with 14 bases identical to TRBD2. V trimming: 6 bases; J trimming: 3 bases; junction bases outside the gene matches: 14. CDR3 length equals 19 residues. Germline V gene data show CDR1 as MDHEN and CDR2 as SYDVKM. CDR3 sequence reads: CASSSLGLAGGPLTDTQYF. The CDR3 nucleotides read TGTGCCAGCAGCTCCCTCGGACTAGCGGGGGGCCCCCTAACAGATACGCAGTATTTT.

The chain combines TRBV7-8 with TRBJ2-7; D not resolved. Germline V gene data show CDR1 as SGHVS and CDR2 as FQNEAQ. The CDR3 spans 14 residues. Deletions cut 4 bases from V and 0 bases from J, with 10 bases between. The chain's CDR3 is CASSWAPSSYEQYF. Here the CDR3 DNA reads TGTGCCAGCAGCTGGGCTCCGAGCTCCTACGAGCAGTACTTC.

The chain recombines TRBV19 with TRBJ2-3; TRBD1 matches at 8 bases. V lost 0 bases, J lost 1 base, and 6 bases stayed unmatched. Germline V CDR1 and CDR2: LNHDA, SQIVND (reference sequence). The CDR3 totals 17 residues. As DNA, the CDR3 is TGTGCCAGTAGTATAGATCTTGAGACAGGGGGCACAGATACGCAGTATTTT. This sequence encodes CASSIDLETGGTDTQYF.